These 6 T cell receptor beta chains were all obtained from the same sample, sequenced in a study of shared clonotypes between healthy human individuals. The method was immunoSEQ multiplex PCR; TCRdb's version includes in-frame clones alone and lacks a portion of them. The sample carries roughly 2,500,000 clones, roughly 93% recorded once. What was sequenced was naive CD4+ T cells from PBMCs. Subset indicated: CD45RA+ positively selected. The receptor source for this set is a man between 18 and 29 years old in good health. Some clones in this sample may be carry-over from other donors' samples.

The CDR3 coding sequence is TGTGCCAGCAGTTCGGACAGGACCACCTACGAGCAGTACTTC. Its translation is CASSSDRTTYEQYF. This sequence joins TRBV6-5 and TRBJ2-7; 7 positions agree with TRBD1. The CDR3 length is 14 residues. The germline CDR1 and CDR2 sequences are MNHEY and SVGAGI. The trim removed 4 bases at V and 2 bases at J, leaving 5 bases unmatched.

The chain joins TRBV2 to TRBJ2-5, with a possible D match to TRBD2 (6 bases). Looked up from germline, CDR1 is SNHLY and CDR2 is FYNNEI. V dropped 6 bases and J dropped 2 bases, with 16 bases sitting between them. The CDR3 spans 15 residues. The CDR3 DNA sequence: TGTGCCAGCAGCGCAGCGGGTCTCCCGCAAGAGACCCAGTACTTC. Protein: CASSAAGLPQETQYF.

The chain employs TRBV4-3 and TRBJ2-2; perhaps D is TRBD1 or TRBD2 (6 bases each). The CDR3 extends over 16 amino acids. With 0 bases removed from V and 4 bases from J, the gap between germline ends came to 12 bases. Germline V CDR1 and CDR2: LGHNA, YSLEER. The DNA for the CDR3 is TGCGCCAGCAGCCAAGAAGGGGGACTCTCCACCGGGGAGCTGTTTTTT. This sequence encodes CASSQEGGLSTGELFF.

The rearrangement uses TRBV28 and TRBJ1-1; perhaps TRBD1 as D (5 bases). CDR1 is MDHEN and CDR2 is SYDVKM in the germline V gene. This CDR3 region has 15 residues. Trimming removed 2 bases from V and 1 base from J, with 11 bases in between. The DNA for the CDR3 is TGTGCCAGCAGTTTACCGGGACTGCCGAACACTGAAGCTTTCTTT. It is translated as CASSLPGLPNTEAFF.

The chain links TRBV4-1 to TRBJ2-7; D might be TRBD1 (5 bases). Trimming removed 4 bases at V and 4 bases at J, with 11 bases between. The CDR3 runs 13 residues. The V gene's germline CDR1 is MGHRA and CDR2 YSYEKL. CDR3: CASSRQPGYEQYF. The CDR3 DNA reads as TGCGCCAGCAGCCGCCAGCCAGGGTACGAGCAGTACTTC.

The rearrangement joins TRBV9 to TRBJ2-3; tentative D call: TRBD2 (5 bases). V was trimmed by 4 bases and J by 4 bases, leaving 16 bases between them. CDR3 length: 15 residues. Germline V gives CDR1 SGDLS, CDR2 YYNGEE. CDR3 DNA: TGTGCCAGCAGCCCCCGGGGTGGGGAAGCAGATACGCAGTATTTT. This sequence encodes CASSPRGGEADTQYF.